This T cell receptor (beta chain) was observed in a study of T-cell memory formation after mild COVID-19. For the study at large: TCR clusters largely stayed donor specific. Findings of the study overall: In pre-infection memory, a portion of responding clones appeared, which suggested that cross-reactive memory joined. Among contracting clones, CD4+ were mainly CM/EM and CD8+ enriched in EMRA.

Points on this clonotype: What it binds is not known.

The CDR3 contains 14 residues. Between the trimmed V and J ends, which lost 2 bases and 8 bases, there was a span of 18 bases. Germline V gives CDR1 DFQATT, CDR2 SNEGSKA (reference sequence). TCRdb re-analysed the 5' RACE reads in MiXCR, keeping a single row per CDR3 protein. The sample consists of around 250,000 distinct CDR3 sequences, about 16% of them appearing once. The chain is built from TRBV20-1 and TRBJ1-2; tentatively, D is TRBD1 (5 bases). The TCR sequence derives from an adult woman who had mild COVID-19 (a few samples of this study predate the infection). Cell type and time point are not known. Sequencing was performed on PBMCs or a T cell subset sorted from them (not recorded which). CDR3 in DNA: TGCAGTGCTAGAACCCATTCAGGGCCCCGGGGCTACACCTTC. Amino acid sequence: CSARTHSGPRGYTF.